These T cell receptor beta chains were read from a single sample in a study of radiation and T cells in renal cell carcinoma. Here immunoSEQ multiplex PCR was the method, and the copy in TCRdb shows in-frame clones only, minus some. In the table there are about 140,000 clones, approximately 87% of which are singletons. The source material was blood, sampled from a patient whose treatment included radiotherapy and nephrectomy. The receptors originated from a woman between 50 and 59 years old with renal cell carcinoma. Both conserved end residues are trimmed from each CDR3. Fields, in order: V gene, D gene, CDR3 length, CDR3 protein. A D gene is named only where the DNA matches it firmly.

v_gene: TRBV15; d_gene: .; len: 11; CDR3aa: ATSRESNEKLF
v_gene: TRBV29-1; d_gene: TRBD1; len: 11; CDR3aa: SAGTGTGNTIY
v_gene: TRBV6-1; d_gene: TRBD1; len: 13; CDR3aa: ASNLARDRDAEQY
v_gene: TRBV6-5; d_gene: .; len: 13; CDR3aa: ASRRDFYSNQPQH
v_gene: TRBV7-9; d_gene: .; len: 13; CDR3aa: ASSPRQTTPWEQY
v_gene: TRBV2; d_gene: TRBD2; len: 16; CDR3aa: ASSEGTSGSGAKNIQY
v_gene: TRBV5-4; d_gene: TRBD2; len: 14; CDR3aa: ASSTGLAKGTDTQY
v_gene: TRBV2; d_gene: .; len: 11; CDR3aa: ATYWDFGGGWY
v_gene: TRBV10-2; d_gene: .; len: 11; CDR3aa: ASSEAGVETQY
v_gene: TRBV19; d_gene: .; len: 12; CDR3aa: ASSWGEEHNEQF
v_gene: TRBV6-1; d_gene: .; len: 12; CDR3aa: ATHQLDSRYEQY
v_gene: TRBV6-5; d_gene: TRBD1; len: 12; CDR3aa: ASKQGASTDTQY
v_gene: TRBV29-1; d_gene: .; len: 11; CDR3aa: SVGSQSNQPQH
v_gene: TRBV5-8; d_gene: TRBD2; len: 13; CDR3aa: ASSLMASGTYEQY
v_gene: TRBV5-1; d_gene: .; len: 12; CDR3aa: ASSSDYANTEAF
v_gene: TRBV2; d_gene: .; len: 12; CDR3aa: ASSLSTVNTEAF
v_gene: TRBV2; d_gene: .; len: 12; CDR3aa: ASSQSYRIQPQH
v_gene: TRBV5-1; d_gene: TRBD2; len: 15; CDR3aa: ASSLVASGVGEETQY
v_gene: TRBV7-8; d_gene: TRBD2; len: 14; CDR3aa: ASSPRTSGGAYEQY
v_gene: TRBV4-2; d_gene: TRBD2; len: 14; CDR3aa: ASSPSLAGATGELF
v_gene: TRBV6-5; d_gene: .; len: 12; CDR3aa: ASSYSLESYEQY
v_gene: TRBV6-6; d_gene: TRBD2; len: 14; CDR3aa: ASSASGRKPQETQY
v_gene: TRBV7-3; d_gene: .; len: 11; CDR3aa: ASSLQGSGTQY
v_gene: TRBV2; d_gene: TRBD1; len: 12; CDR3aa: ASQGQANTGELF
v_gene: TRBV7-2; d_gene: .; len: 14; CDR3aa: ASSLDLQGFNSPLH
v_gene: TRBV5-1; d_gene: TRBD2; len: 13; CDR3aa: ASSWTSGGTYEQY
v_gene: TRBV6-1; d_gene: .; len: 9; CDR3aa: ASTLSYEQY
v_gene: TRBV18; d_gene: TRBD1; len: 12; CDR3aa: ASSRTGNNQPQH
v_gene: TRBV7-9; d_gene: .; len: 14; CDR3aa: ASSPTGTVGNEKLF
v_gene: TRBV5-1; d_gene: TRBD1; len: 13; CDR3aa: ASSPVVQGADGYT
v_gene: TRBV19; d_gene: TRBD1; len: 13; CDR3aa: ASNMGQGRNQPQH
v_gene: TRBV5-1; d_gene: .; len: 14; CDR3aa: ASSLASKGEADTQY
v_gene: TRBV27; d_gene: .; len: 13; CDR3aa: ASSLAAATNEKLF